This T cell receptor beta chain was found in a study of Graves' ophthalmopathy and Graves' hyperthyroidism. Germline V gene data show CDR1 as SQVTM and CDR2 as ANQGSEA. The CDR3 sequence is 14 residues long. V was pared by 8 bases and J by 5 bases, with 11 bases of the junction left unmatched. Transcripts of RNA were the source for amplifying TCR beta CDR3 regions. Investigators did first-round RT-PCR with HTBI primers, then second-round multiplex PCR. TCRdb reanalysed the multiplex PCR reads using MiXCR and keeps one entry per CDR3 protein. The table lists about 410,000 distinct CDR3 sequences, about 17% of them singletons. The study, taken as a whole, reports: Blood repertoires reportedly contained most expanded thyroid clonotypes above 0.001 frequency.

About this clonotype: What it recognizes is unknown.

The source material was peripheral blood. The clonotype was recovered from a woman in her late teens or twenties with Graves' ophthalmopathy. The chain links TRBV29-1 to TRBJ2-5, with TRBD1 matching over 10 bases. The CDR3 DNA follows: TGCAGCTCGGACAGGGGGTTGACCGGGGAGACCCAGTACTTC. As protein: CSSDRGLTGETQYF.